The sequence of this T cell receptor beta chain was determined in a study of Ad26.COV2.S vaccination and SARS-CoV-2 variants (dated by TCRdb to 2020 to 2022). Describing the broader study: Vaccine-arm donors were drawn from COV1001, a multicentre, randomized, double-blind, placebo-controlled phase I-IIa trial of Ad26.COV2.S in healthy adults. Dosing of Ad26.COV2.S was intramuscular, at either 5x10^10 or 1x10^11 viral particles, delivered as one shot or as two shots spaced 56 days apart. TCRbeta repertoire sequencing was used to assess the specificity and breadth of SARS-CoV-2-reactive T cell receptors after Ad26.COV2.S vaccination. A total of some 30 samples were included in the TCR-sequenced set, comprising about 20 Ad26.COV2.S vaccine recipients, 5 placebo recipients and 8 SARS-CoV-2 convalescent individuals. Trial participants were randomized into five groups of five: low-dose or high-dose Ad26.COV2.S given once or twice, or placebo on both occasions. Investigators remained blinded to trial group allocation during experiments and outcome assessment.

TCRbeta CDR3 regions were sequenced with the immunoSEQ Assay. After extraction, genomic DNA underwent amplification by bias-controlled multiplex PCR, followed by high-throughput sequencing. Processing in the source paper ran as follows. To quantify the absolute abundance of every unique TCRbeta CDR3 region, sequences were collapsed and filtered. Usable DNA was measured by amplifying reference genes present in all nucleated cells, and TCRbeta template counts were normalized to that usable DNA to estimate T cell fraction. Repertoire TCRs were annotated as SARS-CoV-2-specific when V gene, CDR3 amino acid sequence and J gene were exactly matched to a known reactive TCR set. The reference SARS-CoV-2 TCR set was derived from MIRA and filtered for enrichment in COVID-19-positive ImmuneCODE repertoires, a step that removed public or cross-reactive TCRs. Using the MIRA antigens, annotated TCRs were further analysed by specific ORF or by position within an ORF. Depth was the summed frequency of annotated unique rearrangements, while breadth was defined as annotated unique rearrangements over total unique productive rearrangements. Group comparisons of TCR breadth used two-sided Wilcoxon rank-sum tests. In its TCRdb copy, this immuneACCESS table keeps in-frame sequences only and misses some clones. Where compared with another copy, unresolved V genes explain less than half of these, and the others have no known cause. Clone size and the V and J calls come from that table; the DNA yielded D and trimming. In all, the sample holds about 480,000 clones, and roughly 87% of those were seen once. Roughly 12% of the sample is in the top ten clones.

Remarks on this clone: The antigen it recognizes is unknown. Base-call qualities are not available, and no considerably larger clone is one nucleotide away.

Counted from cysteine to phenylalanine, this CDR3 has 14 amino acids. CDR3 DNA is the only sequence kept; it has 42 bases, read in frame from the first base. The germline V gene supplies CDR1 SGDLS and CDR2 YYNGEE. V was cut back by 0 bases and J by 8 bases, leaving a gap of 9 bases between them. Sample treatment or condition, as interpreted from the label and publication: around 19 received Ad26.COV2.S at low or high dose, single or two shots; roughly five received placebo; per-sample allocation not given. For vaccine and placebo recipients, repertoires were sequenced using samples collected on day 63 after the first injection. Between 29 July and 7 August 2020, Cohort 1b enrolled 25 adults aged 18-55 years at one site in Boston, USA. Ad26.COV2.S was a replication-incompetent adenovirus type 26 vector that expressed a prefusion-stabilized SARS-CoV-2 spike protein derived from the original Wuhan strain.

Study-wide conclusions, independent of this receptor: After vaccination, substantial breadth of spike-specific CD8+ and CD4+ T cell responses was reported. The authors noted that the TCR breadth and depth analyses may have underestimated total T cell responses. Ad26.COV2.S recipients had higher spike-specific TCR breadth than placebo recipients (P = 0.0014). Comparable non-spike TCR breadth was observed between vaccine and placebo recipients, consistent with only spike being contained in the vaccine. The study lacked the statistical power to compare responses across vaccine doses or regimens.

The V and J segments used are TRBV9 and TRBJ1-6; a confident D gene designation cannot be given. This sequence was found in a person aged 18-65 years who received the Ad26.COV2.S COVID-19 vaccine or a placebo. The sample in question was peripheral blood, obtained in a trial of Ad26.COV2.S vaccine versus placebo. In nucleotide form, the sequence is TGTGCCAGCAGCGTAGCGGGTAGCGATTCACCCCTCCACTTT. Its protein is CASSVAGSDSPLHF.